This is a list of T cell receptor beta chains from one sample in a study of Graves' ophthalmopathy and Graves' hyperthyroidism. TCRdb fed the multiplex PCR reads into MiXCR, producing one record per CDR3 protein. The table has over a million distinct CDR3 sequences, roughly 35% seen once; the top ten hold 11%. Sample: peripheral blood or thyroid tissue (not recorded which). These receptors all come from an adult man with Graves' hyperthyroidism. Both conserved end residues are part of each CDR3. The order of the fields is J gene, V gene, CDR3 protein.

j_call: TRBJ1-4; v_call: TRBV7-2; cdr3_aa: CASSQQRGANEKLFF
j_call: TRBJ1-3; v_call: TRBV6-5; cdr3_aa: CASSYGQRDTIYF
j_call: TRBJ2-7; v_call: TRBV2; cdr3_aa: CASSEDELSYEQYF
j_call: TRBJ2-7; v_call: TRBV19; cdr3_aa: CASREDSSAYEQYF
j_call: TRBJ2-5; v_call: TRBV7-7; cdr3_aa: CASSLGWDLGAETQYF
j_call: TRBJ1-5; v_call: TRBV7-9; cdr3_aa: CASSPDSGRDQPQHF
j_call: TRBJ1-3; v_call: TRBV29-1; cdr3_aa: CSITSGGPGNTIYF
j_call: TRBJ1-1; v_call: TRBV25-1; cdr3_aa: CASISGTPHTEAFF
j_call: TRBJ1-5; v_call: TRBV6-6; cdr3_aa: CASSPTPQGASQPQHF
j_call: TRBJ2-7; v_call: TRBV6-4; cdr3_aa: CASSDHRGIYEQYF
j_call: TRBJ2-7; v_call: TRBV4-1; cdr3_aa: CASSQDLNFGGAYEQYF
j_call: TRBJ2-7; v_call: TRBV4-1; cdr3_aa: CASSQEGGGTQYEQYF
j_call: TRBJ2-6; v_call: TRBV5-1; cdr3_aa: CASSLRTGTGANVLTF
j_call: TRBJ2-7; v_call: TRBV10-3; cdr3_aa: CAISELGGSPYEQYF
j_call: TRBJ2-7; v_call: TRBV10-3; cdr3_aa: CASSYKGLVSEQYF
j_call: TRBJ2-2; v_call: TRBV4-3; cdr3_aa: CASSHVPNTGELFF
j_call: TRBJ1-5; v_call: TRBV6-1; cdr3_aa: CASSAPGQGMSKRLYQPQHF
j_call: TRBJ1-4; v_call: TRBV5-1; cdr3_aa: CASSRGTGGPNEKLFF
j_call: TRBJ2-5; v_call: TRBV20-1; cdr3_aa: CSAIRGVPRLKTQYF
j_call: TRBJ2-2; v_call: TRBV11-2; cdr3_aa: CASSLMRVLAGGPGELFF
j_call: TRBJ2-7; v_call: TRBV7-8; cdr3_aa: CASSFARQGAEQYF
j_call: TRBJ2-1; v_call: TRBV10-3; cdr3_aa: CAISGGLAGGQEQFF
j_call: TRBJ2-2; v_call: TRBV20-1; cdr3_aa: CSAQAGFTGELFF
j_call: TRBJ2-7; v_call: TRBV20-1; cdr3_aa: CSASAGTGNQTSYEQYF
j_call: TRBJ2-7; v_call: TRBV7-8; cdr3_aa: CASSLRRLSYEQYF
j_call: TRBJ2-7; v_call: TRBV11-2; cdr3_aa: CASRSGTSGEQYF
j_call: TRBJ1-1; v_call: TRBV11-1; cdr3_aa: CASSFFQSRTEAFF
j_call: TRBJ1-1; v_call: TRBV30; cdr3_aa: CAGDRRNTEAFF
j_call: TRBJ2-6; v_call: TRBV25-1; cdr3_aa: CASSGQGAWTEAF
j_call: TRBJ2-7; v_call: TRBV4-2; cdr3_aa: CASSFPGTRGSYEQYF
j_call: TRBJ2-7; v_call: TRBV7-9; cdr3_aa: CASSPLGGSFEQYF
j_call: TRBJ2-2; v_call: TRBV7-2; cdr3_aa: CASSLASGSTGELFF
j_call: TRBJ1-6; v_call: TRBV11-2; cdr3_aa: CASSLYPRGRGLGSPLHF
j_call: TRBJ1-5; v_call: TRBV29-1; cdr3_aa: CSVAEGVSNQPQHF
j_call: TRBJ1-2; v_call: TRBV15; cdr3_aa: CATSRRTSGGAYGYTF
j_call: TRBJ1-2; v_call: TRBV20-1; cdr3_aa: CSASGFYLKSDASYGYTF
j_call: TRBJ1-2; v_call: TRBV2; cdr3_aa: CASNGGFDYGYTF
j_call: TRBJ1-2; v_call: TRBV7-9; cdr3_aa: CASSGTAASGYTF
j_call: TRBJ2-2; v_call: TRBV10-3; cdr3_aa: CASSLPATSGRTYTGELFF
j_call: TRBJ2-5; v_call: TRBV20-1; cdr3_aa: CSARPILDRGRETQYF
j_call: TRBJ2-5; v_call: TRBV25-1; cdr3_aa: CASSAFLQETQYF